The present TCR beta chain was sequenced within a study of graft-versus-host responses after intestinal transplantation. Study background: Recipients were all induced with anti-thymocyte globulin, then given tacrolimus and steroids for around three years. Study findings and constraints: Ileal or blood samples showed some GvH clones first, and such clones were also found in recipient marrow.

For this clone: The antigen is undetermined.

Method: immunoSEQ multiplex PCR; TCRdb's copy keeps in-frame clones and lacks some. The repertoire holds some 100,000 clones, with around 92% as singletons. This CDR3 contains 15 residues. Per germline, CDR1 LNHNV and CDR2 YYDKDF (reference sequence). Losses at the gene ends were 5 bases for V and 4 bases for J; bases not matched to a gene: 8. V gene TRBV15 combines with J gene TRBJ2-1, with TRBD2 matching 7 bases. The sequence was collected from a human donor who was the organ donor for an intestinal transplant. Sequencing was performed on unstimulated CD8+ T cells sorted from spleen or lymph node cells, taken before transplant. CDR3 residues: CATSRARGGYNEQFF. CDR3 DNA: TGTGCCACCAGCCGCGCTCGGGGAGGGTACAATGAGCAGTTCTTC.